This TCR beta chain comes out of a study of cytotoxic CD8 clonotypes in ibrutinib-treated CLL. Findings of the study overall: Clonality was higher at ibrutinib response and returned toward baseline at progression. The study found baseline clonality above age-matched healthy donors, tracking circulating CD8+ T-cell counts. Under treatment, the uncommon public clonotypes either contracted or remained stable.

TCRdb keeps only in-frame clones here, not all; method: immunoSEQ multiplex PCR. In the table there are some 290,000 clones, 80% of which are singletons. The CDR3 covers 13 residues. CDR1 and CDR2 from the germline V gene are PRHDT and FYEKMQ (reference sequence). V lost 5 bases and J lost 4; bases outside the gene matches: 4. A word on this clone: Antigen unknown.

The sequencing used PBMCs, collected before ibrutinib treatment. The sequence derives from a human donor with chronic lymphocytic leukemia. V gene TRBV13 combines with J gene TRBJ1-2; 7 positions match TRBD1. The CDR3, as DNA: TGTGCCAGCAGCCCTCGGGACAGCTATGGCTACACCTTC. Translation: CASSPRDSYGYTF.